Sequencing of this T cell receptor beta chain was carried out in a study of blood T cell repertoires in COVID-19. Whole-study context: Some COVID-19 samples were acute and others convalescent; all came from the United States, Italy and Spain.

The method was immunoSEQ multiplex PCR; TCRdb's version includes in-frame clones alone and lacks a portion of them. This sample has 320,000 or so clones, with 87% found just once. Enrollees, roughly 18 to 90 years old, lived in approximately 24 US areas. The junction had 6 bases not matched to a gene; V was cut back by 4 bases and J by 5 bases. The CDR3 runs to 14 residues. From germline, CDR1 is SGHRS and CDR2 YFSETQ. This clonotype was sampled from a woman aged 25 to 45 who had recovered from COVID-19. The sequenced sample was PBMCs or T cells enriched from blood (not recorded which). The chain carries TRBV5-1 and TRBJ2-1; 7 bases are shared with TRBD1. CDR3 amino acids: CASSPGTEHNEQFF. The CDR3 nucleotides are TGCGCCAGCAGCCCCGGGACAGAACACAATGAGCAGTTCTTC.